The 6 T cell receptor beta chains presented below share a single source sample, sequenced in a study of T cells expressing NK-cell markers. TCRdb reworked the 5' RACE reads into one entry per CDR3 protein, no DNA. This sample contains about 300,000 distinct CDR3 sequences. The sequenced sample consisted of blood T cells: a sorted CD56 or NKG2C T cell subset, CD4+ or CD8+ T cells, or bulk PBMC T cells (not recorded which). These receptors were obtained from a woman between 18 and 70 years old in good health.

The rearrangement links TRBV2 to TRBJ2-2. CDR1 and CDR2 from the germline V gene are SNHLY and FYNNEI. This CDR3 contains 15 residues. This CDR3 reads CASSREHSRGGELFF.

The CDR3 loop reads CASSSRDQNYEQYF. This chain connects TRBV5-1 to TRBJ2-7; TCRdb selects TRBD1, and the lack of DNA leaves this call unchecked. CDR1 is SGHRS, CDR2 YFSETQ, per germline. The CDR3 covers 14 residues.

V and J are TRBV20-1 and TRBJ2-3; TCRdb designates TRBD1, a call that cannot be tested without DNA. The germline gives CDR1 DFQATT, CDR2 SNEGSKA (reference sequence). This CDR3 has 13 amino acids. CDR3 loop: CSLGPGEIDTQYF.

The V and J genes are TRBV20-1 and TRBJ2-5; TCRdb proposes TRBD2, but this gene call is untestable without DNA. Germline V gene sequence: CDR1 DFQATT, CDR2 SNEGSKA (reference sequence). The CDR3 is 12 residues long. The CDR3 here is CSVEAGQETQYF.

The genes are TRBV6-2 or TRBV6-3 and TRBJ1-5. This CDR3 region has 16 residues. The germline CDR1 and CDR2 sequences are MNHEY and SVGEGT. CDR3: CASSPYSGARNQPQHF.

The V gene is TRBV18, the J gene TRBJ2-7; TCRdb gives TRBD1 as the D gene, but with no DNA this cannot be confirmed. Germline values: CDR1 KGHSH, CDR2 LQKENI. This CDR3 spans 14 amino acids. CDR3 residues: CASSPLGQGAEQYF.